This record concerns one T cell receptor (beta chain) sequence. The antigen is not known. The data were taken from a study of T cells and Merkel cell carcinoma outcomes. Study results and caveats: In Merkel cell carcinoma, repertoire and T-cell density reportedly predicted outcomes.

TCRdb's copy holds only in-frame clones and misses some; the assay was immunoSEQ multiplex PCR. Of 15,000 or so clones in the sample, around 87% were seen once. The CDR3 runs 14 residues. J was trimmed by 3 bases and V by 9 bases; bases with no gene match: 6. Germline CDR1 reads LNHDA; CDR2 reads SQIVND (reference sequence). V and J are TRBV19 and TRBJ1-3, with TRBD1 matching over 9 bases. The receptor comes from a human donor with Merkel cell carcinoma. Sequenced sample: tumor tissue from Merkel cell carcinoma. The CDR3 sequence: CASKQGANGNTIYF. DNA for the CDR3: TGTGCCAGCAAACAGGGGGCGAATGGAAACACCATATATTTT.